This T cell receptor beta chain was identified during a study of T-cell memory formation after mild COVID-19 (TCRdb year 2021). At the level of the whole study: TCR sequence clusters from the two donors were found to be largely donor specific. The cohort was made up of two young adult volunteers, one female and one male, who were previously healthy. T-cell clones expanding and contracting after mild COVID-19 in two donors were tracked by longitudinal TCRalpha and TCRbeta repertoire sequencing.

What the study reported, not specific to this receptor: Some responding clones were found in pre-infection memory, which suggests that pre-existing cross-reactive memory T cells took part in the SARS-CoV-2 response. Only two mild cases were covered in the study, and larger cohorts including severe cases with pre-infection samples were considered necessary. Contracting CD4+ clones were located mainly in the CM and EM memory subsets, whereas CD8+ clones were found to be enriched in EMRA. Clones that contracted from day 15 to 85 showed balanced CD4/CD8 phenotypes, whereas a second wave of clones that expanded from day 15 to 37 leaned towards CD4+. SARS-CoV-2 specificity was not confirmed for the second-wave clones peaking on day 37.

CDR1 MNHEY and CDR2 SVGEGT were looked up in the germline V gene. V is cut by 2 bases and J by 8 bases, and the space between the germline ends is 13 bases. Measured from the cysteine to the phenylalanine, the CDR3 is 14 residues long. Only the CDR3 part of the read is kept: 42 bases, read in frame from the first base. In regard to this clonotype: Its antigen has not been determined. No quality values exist for individual bases; no much larger clone is one base distant.

Sequencing instrument: Illumina NovaSeq 6000. TCRalpha and TCRbeta cDNA libraries were constructed by 5'RACE with constant-segment primers, with sample barcodes and unique molecular identifiers being introduced. RNA was extracted from every sample with Trizol reagent. Libraries were amplified in two PCR steps, with a second sample barcode and Illumina TruSeq adapters added in the second step. Sequencing of libraries was performed on an Illumina NovaSeq with 2 x 150 bp paired-end reads. In the authors' own workflow: The reads were demultiplexed and collapsed into UMI-guided consensus sequences using migec v1.2.7. Using mixcr v2.1.11, UMI consensuses were aligned to TRA and TRB V and J templates and then assembled into clonotypes. A clonotype was counted as expanded or contracted only when both edgeR and NoisET called the clonotype significant, with the noise models trained on biological replicates. For edgeR calls, a false discovery rate-adjusted p below 0.01 and a log2 fold-change threshold of 1 were applied. PCA with hierarchical clustering of max-normalized trajectories of the 1000 most abundant clonotypes was used as exploratory dynamics analysis. Separately sequenced CD4+ and CD8+ repertoires were used to assign a CD4 or CD8 phenotype to each responding clone. TCRdb reanalyzed the raw reads on its own, using fastp at Q25 for trimming and MiXCR for clone calling, and kept in-frame beta chains. Identical CDR3 proteins give one entry, which carries the most common genes and DNA. The V and J calls and clone size are TCRdb's, not the authors'. The sample table records 190,000 or so distinct CDR3 sequences; 20% to 25% of these occur just once. Approximately 22% of the sample belongs to the ten largest clones.

Ficoll-Paque density gradient centrifugation was the method used to isolate PBMCs. The sequencing input was PBMCs or a T cell subset sorted from them (not recorded which). This clonotype originated in an adult woman who had mild COVID-19 (a few samples of this study predate the infection). The sample titles of this study are shuffled in the database, so cell type and time point are left out; the donor was told from shared clones. The chain couples TRBV6-2 or TRBV6-3 to TRBJ2-1; matching of 5 bases hints at TRBD2 as the D gene. The CDR3: CASSYTINGDEQFF. The sequenced DNA is TGTGCCAGCAGTTACACTATCAACGGGGATGAGCAGTTCTTC.